This entry is about one T cell receptor (beta chain). Its antigen remains unidentified. Naive CD4 T cells were sorted as CD45RO-negative, CD62L-positive. CDR3 length: 13 residues. Per the germline V gene, CDR1 is SGHVS and CDR2 is FNYEAQ. Between the trimmed V and J ends, which lost 3 bases and 3 bases, there was a span of 7 bases. The sample belongs to a study of human versus mouse CDR3 diversity and MHC coevolution. General observations from the study: Among all groups, most of the three human donors showed least clonal inequality. iCHAO1 estimated the human TCR beta repertoire at roughly 1.5 million clonotypes.

Clones were sequenced by immunoSEQ multiplex PCR, and TCRdb holds only the in-frame ones, with some missing. The data show roughly 81,000 clones, approximately 92% seen once. The source of this sequence is a person aged 30 to 69 in good health. Material: naive CD4+ T cells from blood. The subset here: CD45RO-negative CD62L-positive naive CD4 T cells. The chain carries TRBV7-6 and TRBJ2-3; D is unclear. The CDR3 loop reads CASSFYLTDTQYF. Written as DNA, the CDR3 is TGTGCCAGCAGCTTTTATTTGACAGATACGCAGTATTTT.